This record looks at one T cell receptor (beta chain) sequence and its context. The antigen is unknown. From the 5' RACE reads, TCRdb called clonotypes with MiXCR, one entry per CDR3 protein. The table has about 340,000 distinct CDR3 sequences, 10% to 15% seen once. This specimen comes from a study of identical twins. Findings and limits, study-wide: For cord blood, abundant beta clonotypes had fewer insertions, unlike memory repertoires, which showed none. There was more out-of-frame TCR alpha sharing in monozygotic twins than models estimated. Interpretation of the results relied on cross-sectional statistical analysis and not on following the same donors.

Deletions cut 1 base from V and 3 bases from J, with 7 bases between. CDR3 length: 14 amino acids. The same specimen was also included in a second study, on yellow fever vaccine responses in identical twins.

The chain uses TRBV12-3 or TRBV12-4 and TRBJ2-4, with D possibly being TRBD1 (6 bases). Sequencing input: CD8+ T cells sorted from blood. The clonotype was recovered from a woman between 18 and 30 years old in good health. The CDR3 protein is CASSLVGGKNIQYF. The CDR3, as DNA: TGTGCCAGCAGTTTAGTAGGGGGCAAAAACATTCAGTACTTC.